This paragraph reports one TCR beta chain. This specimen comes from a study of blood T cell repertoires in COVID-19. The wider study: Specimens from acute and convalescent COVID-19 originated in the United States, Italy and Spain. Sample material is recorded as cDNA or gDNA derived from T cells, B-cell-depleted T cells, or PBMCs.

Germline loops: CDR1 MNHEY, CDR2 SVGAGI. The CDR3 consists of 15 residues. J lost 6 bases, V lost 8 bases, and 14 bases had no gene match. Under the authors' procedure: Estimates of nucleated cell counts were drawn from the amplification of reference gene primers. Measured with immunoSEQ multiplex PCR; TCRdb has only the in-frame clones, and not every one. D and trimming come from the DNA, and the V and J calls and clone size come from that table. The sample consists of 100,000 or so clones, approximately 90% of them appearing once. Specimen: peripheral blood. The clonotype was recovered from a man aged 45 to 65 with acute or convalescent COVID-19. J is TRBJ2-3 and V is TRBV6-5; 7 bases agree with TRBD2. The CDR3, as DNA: TGTGCCAGCTGGGGCCTGCGGGGGTCTAGGGATACGCAGTATTTT. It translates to CASWGLRGSRDTQYF.